The 2 T cell receptor beta chains below come from one sample, sequenced in a study of technical replicates of blood from a handful of donors. Sequenced by immunoSEQ multiplex PCR; TCRdb stores in-frame clones only, minus some. The sample holds 74,000 or so clones; around 90% are singletons and the top ten take 0.39%. The sample was T cells isolated from PBMCs. The receptors shown here come from a human donor in good health.

The rearrangement joins TRBV14 to TRBJ2-7; 7 positions match TRBD2. Germline assignment: CDR1 SGHDN and CDR2 FVKESK. This CDR3 is built from 14 residues. With 1 base clipped from V and 4 bases from J, the junction kept 4 bases outside the gene matches. CDR3 sequence reads: CASSQGLAEYEQYF. The CDR3 DNA reads as TGTGCCAGCAGCCAAGGACTAGCTGAGTACGAGCAGTACTTC.

Concerning this clone itself: A read error may account for a junction end that differs from germline. V is TRBV7-7 and J is TRBJ2-1; maybe TRBD2 (6 bases). Germline assignment: CDR1 SSHAT and CDR2 FNYEAQ (reference sequence). This CDR3 comprises 16 residues. The CDR3 bases are TGTGCTAGCAGCTTAGGGGTTCCTAGCGTTTACAATGAGCAGTTCTTC. Its protein is CASSLGVPSVYNEQFF.